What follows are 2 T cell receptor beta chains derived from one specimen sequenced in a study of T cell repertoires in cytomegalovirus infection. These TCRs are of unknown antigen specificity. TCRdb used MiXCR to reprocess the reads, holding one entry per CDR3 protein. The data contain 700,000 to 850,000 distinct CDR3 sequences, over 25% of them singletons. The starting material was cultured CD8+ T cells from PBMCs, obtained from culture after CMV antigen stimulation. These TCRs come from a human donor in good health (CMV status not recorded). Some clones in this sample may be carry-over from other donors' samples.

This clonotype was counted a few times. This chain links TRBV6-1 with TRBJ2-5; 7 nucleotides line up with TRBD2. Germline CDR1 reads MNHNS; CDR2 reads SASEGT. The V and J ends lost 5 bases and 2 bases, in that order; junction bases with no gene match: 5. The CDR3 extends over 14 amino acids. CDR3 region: CASSYWTRQETQYF. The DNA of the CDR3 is TGTGCCAGCAGTTACTGGACTAGACAAGAGACCCAGTACTTC.

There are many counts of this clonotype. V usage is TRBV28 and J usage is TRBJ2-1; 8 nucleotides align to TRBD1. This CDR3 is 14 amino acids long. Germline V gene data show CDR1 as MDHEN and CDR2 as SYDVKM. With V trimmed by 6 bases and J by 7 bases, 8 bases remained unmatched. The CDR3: CASRQPGGYNEQFF. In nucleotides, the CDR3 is TGTGCCAGCAGGCAGCCAGGGGGCTATAATGAGCAGTTCTTC.